This T cell receptor beta chain stems from a study of shared clonotypes between healthy human individuals. The overall study: Aged between 18 and 49, the donors were a couple of women and three men.

CDR3 length: 15 amino acids. Germline CDR1 SGHTA, CDR2 FQGNSA. V lost 6 bases to trimming and J lost 2 bases; unmatched junction nucleotides: 7. Whole-study results and caveats: Unshared clonotypes carried lower generation probabilities than those common to all four donors.

Concerning this clone itself: Its specificity is unknown.

Profiling relied on immunoSEQ multiplex PCR, and the TCRdb table lists in-frame clones only, not all of them. The sample yields about 1,500,000 clones, roughly 97% seen once. Sequencing was done on a sample of naive CD4+ T cells sorted from blood. Noted subset: CD45RA+ positively selected. The source is a young man in good health. The V gene is TRBV7-2, the J gene TRBJ2-7, with 10 bases matching TRBD2. The CDR3, as DNA: TGTGCCAGCAGACGTGAAGCGGGAGGGACCTACGAGCAGTACTTC. Amino acids: CASRREAGGTYEQYF.